The sequence of this TCR beta chain was determined in a study of shared clonotypes between healthy human individuals. Overall study findings and caveats: Estimated richness was generally greater in naive than memory subsets. The diversity represented, both genetic and in exposure history, was limited by few donors.

Splitting of each subset's genomic DNA was done evenly across several immunoSEQ plates. Assay used: immunoSEQ multiplex PCR; TCRdb lists only in-frame clones, some missing. The table has millions of clones, roughly nine tenths seen once. Per the germline V gene, CDR1 is KGHSH and CDR2 is LQKENI. V was clipped by 3 bases and J by 4 bases, with 10 bases between them. This CDR3 region has 14 residues. As concerns this clone: The antigen is unknown.

This clonotype originated in a man between 18 and 29 years old in good health. This chain joins TRBV18 and TRBJ2-1; the D gene is possibly TRBD2 (6 bases). The sequencing input was naive CD4+ T cells sorted from blood. Subset specified: CD45RA+ positively selected. In nucleotides, the CDR3 is TGTGCCAGCTCACCGGGACTGCAATACAATGAGCAGTTCTTC. This translates into CASSPGLQYNEQFF. The full variable domain, with the rest looked up from reference TRBV18 and TRBJ2-1, is NAGVMQNPRHLVRRRGQEARLRCSPMKGHSHVYWYRQLPEEGLKFMVYLQKENIIDESGMPKERFSAEFPKEGPSILRIQQVVRGDSAAYFCASSPGLQYNEQFFGPGTRLTVL.